These T cell receptor beta chains were read from a single sample in a study of blood T cell repertoires in COVID-19. Sequencing was performed with immunoSEQ multiplex PCR; in TCRdb, only in-frame clones are kept and a portion is missing. The profile shows about 94,000 clones, 80% to 85% of them singletons. Material: peripheral blood. The receptor source for this set is a man aged 60 to 75 with acute or convalescent COVID-19. Each CDR3 is given with its conserved first and last residue. The D gene is left open where the match is weak. Some rows mark clone size as missing; the rest say once, few, many or name a class of expanded clone.

clone_size: -; d_call: -; cdr3_length: 14; j_call: TRBJ2-7; v_call: TRBV5-1; cdr3_aa: CASSLELGPYEQYF; cdr3_nt: TGCGCCAGCAGCTTGGAGCTGGGCCCCTACGAGCAGTACTTC
clone_size: -; d_call: -; cdr3_length: 13; j_call: TRBJ2-7; v_call: TRBV12-3/TRBV12-4; cdr3_aa: CASSLVSVYEQYF; cdr3_nt: TGTGCCAGCAGTTTAGTCTCCGTTTACGAGCAGTACTTC
clone_size: -; d_call: TRBD2; cdr3_length: 15; j_call: TRBJ2-7; v_call: TRBV4-2; cdr3_aa: CASRHDSGGSYEQYF; cdr3_nt: TGTGCCAGCAGGCATGATAGCGGGGGGTCCTACGAGCAGTACTTC
clone_size: -; d_call: TRBD1; cdr3_length: 15; j_call: TRBJ1-1; v_call: TRBV6-5; cdr3_aa: CASRAGQLLNTEAFF; cdr3_nt: TGTGCCAGCAGGGCGGGACAGCTACTGAACACTGAAGCTTTCTTT
clone_size: -; d_call: TRBD1; cdr3_length: 13; j_call: TRBJ1-1; v_call: TRBV28; cdr3_aa: CAIARGLGTEAFF; cdr3_nt: TGTGCCATCGCCAGGGGGCTTGGGACTGAAGCTTTCTTT
clone_size: -; d_call: TRBD2; cdr3_length: 15; j_call: TRBJ2-1; v_call: TRBV5-1; cdr3_aa: CASSLGLAFNNEQFF; cdr3_nt: TGCGCCAGCAGCTTGGGACTAGCGTTCAACAATGAGCAGTTCTTC
clone_size: -; d_call: TRBD1; cdr3_length: 17; j_call: TRBJ1-2; v_call: TRBV10-2; cdr3_aa: CASRDPDRGGENYGYTF; cdr3_nt: TGCGCCAGCAGGGATCCGGACAGGGGGGGCGAGAACTATGGCTACACCTTC
clone_size: once; d_call: -; cdr3_length: 12; j_call: TRBJ1-2; v_call: TRBV29-1; cdr3_aa: CSVRGLVYGYTF; cdr3_nt: TGCAGCGTTAGGGGTTTAGTCTATGGCTACACCTTC
clone_size: -; d_call: TRBD2; cdr3_length: 14; j_call: TRBJ2-7; v_call: TRBV5-4; cdr3_aa: CASRSAGPSYEQYF; cdr3_nt: TGTGCCAGCAGGTCAGCGGGGCCCTCCTACGAGCAGTACTTC
clone_size: few; d_call: TRBD1; cdr3_length: 15; j_call: TRBJ1-5; v_call: TRBV2; cdr3_aa: CASTVRGQGNQPQHF; cdr3_nt: TGTGCCAGCACCGTCAGAGGACAGGGCAATCAGCCCCAGCATTTT
clone_size: -; d_call: TRBD2; cdr3_length: 16; j_call: TRBJ2-1; v_call: TRBV11-2; cdr3_aa: CASSSFGGVNYNEQFF; cdr3_nt: TGTGCCAGCAGCAGCTTCGGGGGGGTAAACTACAATGAGCAGTTCTTC
clone_size: -; d_call: -; cdr3_length: 15; j_call: TRBJ1-1; v_call: TRBV4-1; cdr3_aa: CASSQAIGLYTEAFF; cdr3_nt: TGCGCCAGCAGCCAAGCTATCGGTCTGTACACTGAAGCTTTCTTT
clone_size: -; d_call: -; cdr3_length: 14; j_call: TRBJ2-7; v_call: TRBV18; cdr3_aa: CASSLQGDAYEQYF; cdr3_nt: TGTGCCAGCTCACTACAGGGAGATGCCTACGAGCAGTACTTC
clone_size: -; d_call: TRBD1; cdr3_length: 16; j_call: TRBJ1-3; v_call: TRBV27; cdr3_aa: CASSSGTGGFGNTIYF; cdr3_nt: TGTGCCAGCAGTTCCGGGACAGGGGGTTTCGGAAACACCATATATTTT
clone_size: -; d_call: TRBD1; cdr3_length: 14; j_call: TRBJ1-1; v_call: TRBV4-3; cdr3_aa: CASSHQGADTEAFF; cdr3_nt: TGCGCCAGCAGCCATCAGGGGGCGGACACTGAAGCTTTCTTT
clone_size: -; d_call: -; cdr3_length: 13; j_call: TRBJ1-1; v_call: TRBV12-3/TRBV12-4; cdr3_aa: CASTPGWMSEAFF; cdr3_nt: TGTGCCAGCACCCCGGGATGGATGTCCGAAGCTTTCTTT
clone_size: -; d_call: TRBD1; cdr3_length: 13; j_call: TRBJ1-2; v_call: TRBV12-3/TRBV12-4; cdr3_aa: CASSAAGGYGYTF; cdr3_nt: TGTGCCAGCAGTGCTGCAGGGGGCTATGGCTACACCTTC
clone_size: -; d_call: TRBD1; cdr3_length: 14; j_call: TRBJ2-2; v_call: TRBV11-2; cdr3_aa: CASSLGTGTGELFF; cdr3_nt: TGTGCCAGCAGCCTAGGGACAGGGACCGGGGAGCTGTTTTTT
clone_size: -; d_call: -; cdr3_length: 14; j_call: TRBJ1-1; v_call: TRBV12-5; cdr3_aa: CASGLAEGGFEAFF; cdr3_nt: TGTGCTAGTGGTTTGGCGGAAGGGGGATTTGAAGCTTTCTTT
clone_size: -; d_call: -; cdr3_length: 13; j_call: TRBJ1-1; v_call: TRBV29-1; cdr3_aa: CSVERGGRTEAFF; cdr3_nt: TGCAGCGTTGAACGGGGGGGCCGTACTGAAGCTTTCTTT
clone_size: once; d_call: TRBD1; cdr3_length: 14; j_call: TRBJ2-7; v_call: TRBV7-2; cdr3_aa: CASSIFTGGYEQYF; cdr3_nt: TGTGCCAGCTCAATATTCACAGGGGGCTACGAGCAGTACTTC
clone_size: -; d_call: -; cdr3_length: 13; j_call: TRBJ2-7; v_call: TRBV19; cdr3_aa: CASSIGSSYEQYF; cdr3_nt: TGTGCCAGTAGTATTGGGAGCTCCTACGAGCAGTACTTC
clone_size: -; d_call: -; cdr3_length: 16; j_call: TRBJ2-2; v_call: TRBV14; cdr3_aa: CASSQGIAANTGELFF; cdr3_nt: TGTGCCAGCAGCCAGGGCATAGCGGCGAACACCGGGGAGCTGTTTTTT
clone_size: -; d_call: -; cdr3_length: 14; j_call: TRBJ1-6; v_call: TRBV6-5; cdr3_aa: CASSTGQDNSPLHF; cdr3_nt: TGTGCCAGCAGTACGGGACAAGATAATTCACCCCTCCACTTT
clone_size: -; d_call: TRBD1; cdr3_length: 13; j_call: TRBJ1-2; v_call: TRBV28; cdr3_aa: CASKRTGNYGYTF; cdr3_nt: TGTGCCAGCAAACGGACAGGGAACTATGGCTACACCTTC
clone_size: -; d_call: -; cdr3_length: 14; j_call: TRBJ2-2; v_call: TRBV5-1; cdr3_aa: CASVLGGGTGELFF; cdr3_nt: TGCGCCAGCGTCCTGGGCGGAGGCACCGGGGAGCTGTTTTTT
clone_size: -; d_call: TRBD1; cdr3_length: 13; j_call: TRBJ2-7; v_call: TRBV27; cdr3_aa: CASSPTGGGEQYF; cdr3_nt: TGTGCCAGCAGCCCGACAGGGGGCGGTGAGCAGTACTTC
clone_size: -; d_call: -; cdr3_length: 16; j_call: TRBJ1-2; v_call: TRBV5-6; cdr3_aa: CASSLETGEYLYGYTF; cdr3_nt: TGTGCCAGCAGCTTGGAGACAGGAGAATACCTCTATGGCTACACCTTC
clone_size: -; d_call: TRBD1; cdr3_length: 16; j_call: TRBJ2-7; v_call: TRBV19; cdr3_aa: CASSIIPGQASYEQYF; cdr3_nt: TGTGCCAGTAGTATCATCCCGGGACAGGCCTCCTACGAGCAGTACTTC
clone_size: -; d_call: -; cdr3_length: 12; j_call: TRBJ1-1; v_call: TRBV3-1/TRBV3-2; cdr3_aa: CASSRGDTEAFF; cdr3_nt: TGTGCCAGCAGCCGGGGGGACACTGAAGCTTTCTTT
clone_size: -; d_call: TRBD1; cdr3_length: 17; j_call: TRBJ1-3; v_call: TRBV4-2; cdr3_aa: CASSQDTTLGTGNTIYF; cdr3_nt: TGTGCCAGCAGCCAAGACACTACCCTCGGGACAGGGAACACCATATATTTT
clone_size: -; d_call: TRBD2; cdr3_length: 16; j_call: TRBJ2-3; v_call: TRBV7-7; cdr3_aa: CASSPGLVGLRDTQYF; cdr3_nt: TGTGCTAGCAGCCCGGGACTAGTGGGTTTACGGGATACGCAGTATTTT
clone_size: -; d_call: -; cdr3_length: 14; j_call: TRBJ2-2; v_call: TRBV9; cdr3_aa: CASTPRTATGELFF; cdr3_nt: TGTGCCAGCACCCCCCGGACAGCAACCGGGGAGCTGTTTTTT
clone_size: -; d_call: -; cdr3_length: 12; j_call: TRBJ1-2; v_call: TRBV3-1/TRBV3-2; cdr3_aa: CATQRSGGGYTF; cdr3_nt: TGTGCCACCCAAAGGTCCGGGGGTGGCTACACCTTC
clone_size: -; d_call: TRBD1; cdr3_length: 15; j_call: TRBJ1-2; v_call: TRBV18; cdr3_aa: CASSPPSRQGGGYTF; cdr3_nt: TGTGCCAGCTCACCACCTTCGAGACAGGGAGGTGGCTACACCTTC
clone_size: -; d_call: -; cdr3_length: 16; j_call: TRBJ2-1; v_call: TRBV23-1; cdr3_aa: CASSQSSQGSYNEQFF; cdr3_nt: TGCGCCAGCAGTCAATCGTCTCAGGGGAGCTACAATGAGCAGTTCTTC
clone_size: -; d_call: -; cdr3_length: 15; j_call: TRBJ2-1; v_call: TRBV24-1; cdr3_aa: CATSDPRTAYNEQFF; cdr3_nt: TGTGCCACCAGTGATCCTCGGACAGCTTACAATGAGCAGTTCTTC
clone_size: -; d_call: TRBD1; cdr3_length: 13; j_call: TRBJ2-7; v_call: TRBV19; cdr3_aa: CASSAKGAREQYF; cdr3_nt: TGTGCCAGTTCTGCGAAGGGGGCTCGGGAGCAGTACTTC
clone_size: -; d_call: TRBD2; cdr3_length: 15; j_call: TRBJ2-5; v_call: TRBV6-1; cdr3_aa: CASSEASGGQETQYF; cdr3_nt: TGTGCCAGCAGTGAAGCTAGCGGGGGGCAAGAGACCCAGTACTTC